This TCR beta chain was sequenced during a study of blood T cell repertoires in COVID-19. Study-wide context: Nucleic acid was either cDNA or gDNA, and it came from T cells, B-cell-depleted T cells, or PBMCs.

Clones were read by immunoSEQ multiplex PCR, and TCRdb kept only the in-frame ones, dropping some. The sample gives 130,000 to 150,000 clones, approximately 80% of which show up once; 5% is in the top ten. CDR1 SGHVS and CDR2 FNYEAQ come from the germline V gene. CDR3 size: 14 residues. After removal of 5 bases from V and 5 bases from J, the junction contained 7 bases not matched to a gene. The chain recombines TRBV7-6 with TRBJ2-5; TRBD2 aligns across 8 bases. Sequenced sample: peripheral blood. This TCR came from a woman aged 45-65 years with acute or convalescent COVID-19. For the CDR3, the DNA is TGTGCCAGCAGCAACCGGGGGGGCCCGGAGACCCAGTACTTC. Its protein product is CASSNRGGPETQYF.